This T cell receptor (beta chain) was documented in a study of control samples from healthy donors and cancer patients. The repertoire was sequenced with immunoSEQ multiplex PCR; TCRdb's copy has only in-frame clones and lacks some. The table has 35,000 to 55,000 clones, roughly 90% seen once. CDR3 length: 15 residues. V shed 3 bases and J shed 8 bases, with 19 bases lying between them. CDR1 and CDR2 from the germline V gene are KGHSH and LQKENI. This rearrangement joins TRBV18 to TRBJ1-2; possibly TRBD1 for D (6 bases). The sequenced sample was PBMCs. The TCR sequence derives from a woman in her forties with head and neck cancer. Here the CDR3 reads CASSPSYRDNEGYTF. The CDR3 DNA follows: TGTGCCAGCTCACCTTCCTACCGGGACAACGAAGGCTACACCTTC.